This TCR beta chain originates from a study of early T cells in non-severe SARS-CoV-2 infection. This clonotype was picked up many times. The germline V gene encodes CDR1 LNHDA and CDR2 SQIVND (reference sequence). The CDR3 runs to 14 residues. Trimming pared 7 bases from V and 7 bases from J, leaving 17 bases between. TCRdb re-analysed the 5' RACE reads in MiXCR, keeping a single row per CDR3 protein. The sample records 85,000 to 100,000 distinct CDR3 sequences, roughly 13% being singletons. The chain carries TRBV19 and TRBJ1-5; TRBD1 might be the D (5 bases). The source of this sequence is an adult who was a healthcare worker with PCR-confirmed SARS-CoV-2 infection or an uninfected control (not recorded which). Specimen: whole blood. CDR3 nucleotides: TGTGCCAGTACCCCAGGGTCAGGGACCCAGCCCCAGCATTTT. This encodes CASTPGSGTQPQHF.